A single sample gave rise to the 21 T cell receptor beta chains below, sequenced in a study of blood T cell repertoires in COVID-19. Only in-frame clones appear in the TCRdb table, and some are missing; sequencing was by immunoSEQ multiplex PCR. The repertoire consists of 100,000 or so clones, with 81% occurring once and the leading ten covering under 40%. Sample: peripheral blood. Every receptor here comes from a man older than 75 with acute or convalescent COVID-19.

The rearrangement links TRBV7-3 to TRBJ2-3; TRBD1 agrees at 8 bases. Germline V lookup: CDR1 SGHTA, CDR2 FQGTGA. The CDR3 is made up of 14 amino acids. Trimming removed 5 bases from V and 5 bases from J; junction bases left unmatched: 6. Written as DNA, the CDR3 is TGTGCCAGCAGCCCACAGGGGGGAAAAGATACGCAGTATTTT. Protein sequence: CASSPQGGKDTQYF.

CDR3 in DNA: TGTGCCAGCAGCTTAGTGGGGGGTGCGAACACTGAAGCTTTCTTT. Amino acid sequence: CASSLVGGANTEAFF. This rearrangement joins TRBV7-8 to TRBJ1-1, with D possibly matching TRBD1 (5 bases). CDR3 length: 15 amino acids. Trimming pared 1 base from V and 1 base from J, leaving 10 bases between. Per germline, CDR1 SGHVS and CDR2 FQNEAQ.

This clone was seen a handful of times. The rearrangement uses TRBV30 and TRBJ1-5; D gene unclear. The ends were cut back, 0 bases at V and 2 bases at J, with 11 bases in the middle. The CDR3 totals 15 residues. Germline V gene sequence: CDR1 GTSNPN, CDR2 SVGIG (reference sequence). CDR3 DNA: TGTGCCTGGAGTGTTGTTGAAATAGGCAATCAGCCCCAGCATTTT. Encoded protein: CAWSVVEIGNQPQHF.

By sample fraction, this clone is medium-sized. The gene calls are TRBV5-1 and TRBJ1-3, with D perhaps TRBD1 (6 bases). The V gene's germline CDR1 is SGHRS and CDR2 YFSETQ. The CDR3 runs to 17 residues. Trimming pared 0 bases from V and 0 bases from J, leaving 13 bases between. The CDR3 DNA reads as TGCGCCAGCAGCTTGGGAAACAGGGTCGACTCTGGAAACACCATATATTTT. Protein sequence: CASSLGNRVDSGNTIYF.

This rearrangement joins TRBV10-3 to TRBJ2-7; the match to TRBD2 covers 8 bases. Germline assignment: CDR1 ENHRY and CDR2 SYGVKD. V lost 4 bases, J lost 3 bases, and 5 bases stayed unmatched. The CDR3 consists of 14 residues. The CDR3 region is CAISAAGAYYEQYF. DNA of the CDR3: TGTGCCATCAGTGCAGCGGGAGCATACTACGAGCAGTACTTC.

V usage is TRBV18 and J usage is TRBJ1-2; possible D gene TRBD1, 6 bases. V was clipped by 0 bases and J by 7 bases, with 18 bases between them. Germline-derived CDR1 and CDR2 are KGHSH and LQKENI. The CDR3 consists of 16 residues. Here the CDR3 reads CASSPPSKGDGSGYTF. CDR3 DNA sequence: TGTGCCAGCTCACCACCATCGAAGGGGGATGGGAGTGGCTACACCTTC. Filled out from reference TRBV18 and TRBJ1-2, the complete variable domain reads NAGVMQNPRHLVRRRGQEARLRCSPMKGHSHVYWYRQLPEEGLKFMVYLQKENIIDESGMPKERFSAEFPKEGPSILRIQQVVRGDSAAYFCASSPPSKGDGSGYTFGSGTRLTVV.

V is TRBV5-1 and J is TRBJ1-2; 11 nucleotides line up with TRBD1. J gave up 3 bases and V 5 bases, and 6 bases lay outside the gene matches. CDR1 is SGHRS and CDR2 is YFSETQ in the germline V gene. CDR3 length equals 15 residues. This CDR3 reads CASRTGQGADYGYTF. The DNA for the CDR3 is TGCGCCAGCAGAACCGGACAGGGGGCTGACTATGGCTACACCTTC.

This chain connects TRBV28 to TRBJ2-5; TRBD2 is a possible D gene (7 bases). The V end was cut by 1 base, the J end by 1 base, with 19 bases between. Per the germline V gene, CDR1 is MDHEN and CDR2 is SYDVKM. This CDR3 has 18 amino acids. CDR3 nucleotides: TGTGCCAGCAGTTTATTCCCCCTAGGGGGAGGGATCCAAGAGACCCAGTACTTC. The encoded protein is CASSLFPLGGGIQETQYF.

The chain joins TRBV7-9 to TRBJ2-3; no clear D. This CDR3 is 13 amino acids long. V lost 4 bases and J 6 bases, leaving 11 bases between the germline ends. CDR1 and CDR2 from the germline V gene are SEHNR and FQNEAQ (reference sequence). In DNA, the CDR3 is TGTGCCAGCAGCTCAATAACCAGGGATACGCAGTATTTT. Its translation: CASSSITRDTQYF.

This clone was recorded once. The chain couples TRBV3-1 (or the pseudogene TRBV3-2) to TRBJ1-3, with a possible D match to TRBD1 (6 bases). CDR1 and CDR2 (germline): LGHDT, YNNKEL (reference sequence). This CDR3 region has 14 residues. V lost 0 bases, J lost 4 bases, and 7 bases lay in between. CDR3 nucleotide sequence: TGTGCCAGCAGCCAAGAGGGACACGGAAACACCATATATTTT. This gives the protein CASSQEGHGNTIYF.

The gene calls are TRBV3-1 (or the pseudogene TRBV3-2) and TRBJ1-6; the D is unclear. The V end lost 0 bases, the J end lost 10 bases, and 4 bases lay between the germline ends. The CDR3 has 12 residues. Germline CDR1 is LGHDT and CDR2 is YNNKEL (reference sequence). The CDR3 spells CASSQDGSPLHF. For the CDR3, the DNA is TGTGCCAGCAGCCAAGATGGCTCACCCCTCCACTTT.

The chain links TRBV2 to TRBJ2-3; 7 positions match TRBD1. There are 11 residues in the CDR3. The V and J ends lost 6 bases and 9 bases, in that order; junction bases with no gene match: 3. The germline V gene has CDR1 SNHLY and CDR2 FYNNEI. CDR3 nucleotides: TGTGCCAGCAGCAGACAGGGAACGCAGTATTTT. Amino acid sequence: CASSRQGTQYF. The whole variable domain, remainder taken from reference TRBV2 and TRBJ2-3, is EPEVTQTPSHQVTQMGQEVILRCVPISNHLYFYWYRQILGQKVEFLVSFYNNEISEKSEIFDDQFSVERPDGSNFTLKIRSTKLEDSAMYFCASSRQGTQYFGPGTRLTVL.

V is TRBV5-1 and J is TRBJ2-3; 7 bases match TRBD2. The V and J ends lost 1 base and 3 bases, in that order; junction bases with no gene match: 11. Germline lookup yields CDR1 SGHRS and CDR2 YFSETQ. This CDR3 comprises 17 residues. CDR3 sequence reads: CASSLWASGGGTDTQYF. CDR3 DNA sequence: TGCGCCAGCAGCTTGTGGGCTAGCGGCGGAGGGACAGATACGCAGTATTTT.

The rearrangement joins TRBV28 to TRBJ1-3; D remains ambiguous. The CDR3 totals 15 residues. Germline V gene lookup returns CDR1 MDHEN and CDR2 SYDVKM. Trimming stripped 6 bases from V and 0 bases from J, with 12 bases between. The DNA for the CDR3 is TGTGCCAGCAGAATCTCCAGGAACTCTGGAAACACCATATATTTT. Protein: CASRISRNSGNTIYF.

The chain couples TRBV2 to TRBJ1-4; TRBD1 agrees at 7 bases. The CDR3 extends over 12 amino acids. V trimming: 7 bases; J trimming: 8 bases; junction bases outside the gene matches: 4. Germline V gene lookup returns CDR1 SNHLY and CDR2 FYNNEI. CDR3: CASNQQGEKLFF. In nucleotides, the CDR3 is TGTGCCAGCAACCAACAGGGGGAAAAACTGTTTTTT. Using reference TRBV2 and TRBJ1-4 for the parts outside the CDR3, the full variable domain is EPEVTQTPSHQVTQMGQEVILRCVPISNHLYFYWYRQILGQKVEFLVSFYNNEISEKSEIFDDQFSVERPDGSNFTLKIRSTKLEDSAMYFCASNQQGEKLFFGSGTQLSVL.

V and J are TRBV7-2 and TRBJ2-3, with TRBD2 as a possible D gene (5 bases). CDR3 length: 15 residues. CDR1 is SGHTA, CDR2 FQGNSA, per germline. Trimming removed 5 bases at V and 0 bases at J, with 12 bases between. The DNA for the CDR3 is TGTGCCAGCAGCCGCAGTCCGGGGAGCACAGATACGCAGTATTTT. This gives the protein CASSRSPGSTDTQYF.

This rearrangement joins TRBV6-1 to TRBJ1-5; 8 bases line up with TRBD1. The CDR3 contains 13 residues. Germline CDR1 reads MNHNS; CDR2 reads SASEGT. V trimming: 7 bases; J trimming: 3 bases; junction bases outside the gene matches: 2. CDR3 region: CASMGQDNQPQHF. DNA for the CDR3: TGTGCCAGCATGGGACAGGACAATCAGCCCCAGCATTTT.

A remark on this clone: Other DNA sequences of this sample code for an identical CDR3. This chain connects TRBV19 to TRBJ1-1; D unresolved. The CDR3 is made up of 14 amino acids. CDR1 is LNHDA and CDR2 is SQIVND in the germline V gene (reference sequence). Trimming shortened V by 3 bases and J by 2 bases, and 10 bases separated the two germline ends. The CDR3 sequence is CASSINGLNTEAFF. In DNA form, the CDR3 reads TGTGCCAGTAGTATCAATGGACTTAACACTGAAGCTTTCTTT.

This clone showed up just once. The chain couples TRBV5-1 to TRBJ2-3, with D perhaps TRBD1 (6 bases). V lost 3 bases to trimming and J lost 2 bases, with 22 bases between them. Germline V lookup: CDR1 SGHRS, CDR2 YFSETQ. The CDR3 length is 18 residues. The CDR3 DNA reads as TGCGCCAGCAGCTCTTACAGGGCTAGCACTTCAGTCACAGATACGCAGTATTTT. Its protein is CASSSYRASTSVTDTQYF.

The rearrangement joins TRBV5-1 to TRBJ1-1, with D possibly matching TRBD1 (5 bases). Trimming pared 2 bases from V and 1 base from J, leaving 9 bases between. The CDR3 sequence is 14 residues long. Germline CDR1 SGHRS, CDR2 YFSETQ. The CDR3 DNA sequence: TGCGCCAGCAGCTTTCTGGACACGAACACTGAAGCTTTCTTT. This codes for CASSFLDTNTEAFF.

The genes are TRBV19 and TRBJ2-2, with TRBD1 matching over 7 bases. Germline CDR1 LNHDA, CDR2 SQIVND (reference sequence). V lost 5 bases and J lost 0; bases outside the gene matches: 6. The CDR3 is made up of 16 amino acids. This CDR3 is CASSPTGVPNTGELFF. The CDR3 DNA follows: TGTGCCAGTAGTCCTACAGGGGTTCCGAACACCGGGGAGCTGTTTTTT.